This T cell receptor beta chain originates from a study of read filtering for tumor transcriptome and immune sequencing (dated by TCRdb to about 2020). For the wider study: Of the patients in the cohort, 17 were male and 14 were female, and their mean age was 65.9 years, with a range of about 40 to 85. Under revised international staging, roughly 8 patients fell into R-ISS I, some 15 into R-ISS II and six or seven into R-ISS III. After DNase treatment, whole-transcriptome libraries were prepared using the TruSeq RNA Access Library Prep Kit. Per sample, about 4.05 to 10.27 million TCR-region mapped reads were obtained with IR-seq, compared with only roughly 80 to 1273 with RNA-seq. The study compared TCR repertoires from targeted immune repertoire sequencing and bulk whole-transcriptome sequencing run on the same bone marrow samples. A main aim was a read-filtering strategy for immune repertoire data, specifically whether clonotypes supported by a single read should be removed.

Each patient had bone marrow sampled at the time of active disease. Isolation of bone marrow mononuclear cells was performed by Ficoll-Hypaque density gradient centrifugation. Myeloma plasma cells were removed and CD138-negative cells were obtained by negative selection following labeling with CD138 magnetic microbeads on a MACS separator. The purity of the isolated cells was checked by flow cytometry with CD138 antibodies on an Attune NxT. TRIzol reagent was used to extract total RNA, and a NanoDrop spectrophotometer was used to quantify the extracted RNA. For each patient, paired RNA-seq and IR-seq were run on the CD138-negative bone marrow sample from that patient. In this sample, this clonotype turned up many times. No antigen is known for it. No base quality values were provided; no much bigger clone lies one nucleotide off. The paper's findings and limits, for the study overall: The correlation between IR-seq and RNA-seq shared clonotype proportions rose when single-read clonotypes were removed. The sorted CD138-negative fraction was not purified T cells but a mixed bone marrow immune population. In IR-seq, single-read clonotypes were roughly 86% of clonotypes but about 3.5% of total reads; in RNA-seq they were about 75% of clonotypes and 35% to 50% of reads. IR-seq captured clonotypes at much higher depth and more reliably than RNA-seq, and smaller IR-seq throughput sufficed to identify most shared clonotypes.

CDR1 is given as SGHAT and CDR2 as FQNNGV, both from the germline V gene. Reading from cysteine to phenylalanine, the CDR3 counts 14 amino acids. The only DNA kept is the CDR3, 42 bases in frame from the first base. The junction shows trimming of 2 bases on V and 5 bases on J, plus 11 bases between the germline ends. Starting from roughly 440 ng RNA, TCR libraries were constructed with the Immunoverse kit using molecular barcoded adaptors that cover the alpha/delta and beta/gamma chains. TCR library preparation used the same RNA that went into transcriptome sequencing. TCR libraries were sequenced on an Illumina HiSeq 4000 with 2 x 150 cycles. For the original study's pipeline: Using MiXCR, which included quality filtering and error correction, TCR reads were aligned to human V, D, J and C references and then assembled into CDR3 clonotypes. The tcR package in R was used for analysis of clonotype counts and gene usage diversity. For inspection of raw mapping reads, RNA-seq reads were mapped by STAR aligner version 2.5.3a onto GRCh37 of the human genome. IR-seq fastq files were randomly downsampled with Seqtk 1.3 to test the effect of sequencing depth on detected clonotypes. Using fastp trimming at Q25 and MiXCR clonotype assembly, TCRdb reanalyzed the public sequencing data and kept in-frame beta chains. Records with the same CDR3 protein are collapsed into one entry carrying the most frequent genes and DNA. The V and J calls come from TCRdb's annotation, not from the publication. Here the sample has about 58,000 distinct CDR3 sequences; about 12% occur a single time. The ten most abundant clones make up about a sixth of the sample.

This clonotype was obtained from a donor aged 40 or older with multiple myeloma. The rearranged chain carries TRBV11-2 and TRBJ2-3; no confident D gene assignment can be made. The specimen was a population of CD138-negative cells sorted from bone marrow. Explained via the paper, the cell subset or site label denotes: bone marrow mononuclear cells depleted of CD138+ plasma/myeloma cells by negative magnetic selection. The DNA reads TGTGCCAGCAGCTTAAGGCCCTCGGTAGATACGCAGTATTTT. This is translated as CASSLRPSVDTQYF.